Following are 8 T cell receptor beta chains from one sample sequenced in a study of blood T cell repertoires in COVID-19. Method: immunoSEQ multiplex PCR; TCRdb's copy keeps in-frame clones and lacks some. This sample has some 180,000 clones, with 70% to 90% found just once. Sequencing used peripheral blood. These receptors were obtained from a middle-aged man with active or convalescent COVID-19.

The genes are TRBV4-2 and TRBJ2-5, with 9 bases aligning to TRBD1. Germline V gives CDR1 LGHNA, CDR2 YNFKEQ. CDR3 length: 16 amino acids. Trimming cost V 3 bases and J 2 bases; bases outside gene matches: 7. CDR3 residues: CASSHGGTGKQETQYF. The CDR3, as DNA: TGTGCCAGCAGCCATGGGGGGACAGGGAAGCAAGAGACCCAGTACTTC.

The chain is built from TRBV3-1 (or the pseudogene TRBV3-2) and TRBJ2-2; a possible D gene is TRBD1 (5 bases). Germline loops: CDR1 LGHDT, CDR2 YNNKEL (reference sequence). CDR3 size: 16 residues. V was clipped by 3 bases and J by 4 bases, with 15 bases between them. CDR3 bases: TGTGCCAGCAGCCATACAGGTTCAATCGGCACCGGGGAGCTGTTTTTT. It translates to CASSHTGSIGTGELFF.

V and J are TRBV15 and TRBJ1-1, with a tentative D call TRBD1 (5 bases). The V gene's germline CDR1 is LNHNV and CDR2 YYDKDF (reference sequence). This CDR3 comprises 16 residues. V lost 0 bases to trimming and J lost 0 bases, with 11 bases between them. The CDR3, as DNA: TGTGCCACCAGCAGAGAGCGGGGGTCTTTGAACACTGAAGCTTTCTTT. Its protein product is CATSRERGSLNTEAFF.

The V call is TRBV7-3, the J call TRBJ1-2; TRBD1 aligns across 9 bases. Trimming at V came to 5 bases and at J to 3 bases, leaving 4 bases not matched to a gene. The CDR3 extends over 14 amino acids. The germline gives CDR1 SGHTA, CDR2 FQGTGA. In DNA form, the CDR3 reads TGTGCCAGCAGCACAGGGGGCGCGGACTATGGCTACACCTTC. Its protein is CASSTGGADYGYTF.

The CDR3: CASSALGTGSYEQYF. The CDR3 DNA sequence: TGTGCCAGCAGCGCGCTAGGGACAGGGAGCTACGAGCAGTACTTC. The chain recombines TRBV7-9 with TRBJ2-7; 9 positions match TRBD1. CDR1 and CDR2 from the germline V gene are SEHNR and FQNEAQ (reference sequence). This CDR3 spans 15 amino acids. V gave up 5 bases and J gave up 3 bases; unmatched junction bases: 8.

The V call is TRBV6-6, the J call TRBJ2-1; tentatively, D is TRBD1 (5 bases). The germline CDR1 and CDR2 sequences are MNHNY and SVGAGI (reference sequence). V lost 5 bases to trimming and J lost 10 bases, with 9 bases between them. The CDR3 extends over 11 amino acids. CDR3 DNA: TGTGCCAGCAGTCGCGACAGCGAGCAGTTCTTC. It translates to CASSRDSEQFF.

The chain has TRBV6-5 and TRBJ2-5, with D perhaps TRBD2 (6 bases). The CDR3 totals 14 residues. V gave up 6 bases and J gave up 2 bases, with 13 bases separating them. Germline CDR1 MNHEY, CDR2 SVGAGI. As DNA, the CDR3 is TGTGCCAGCAGGCCCCTAGCGTTACAAGAGACCCAGTACTTC. It is translated as CASRPLALQETQYF.

The chain carries TRBV5-4 and TRBJ1-1; tentatively, D is TRBD1 (6 bases). The CDR3 runs 13 residues. Trimming stripped 2 bases from V and 6 bases from J, with 11 bases between. The V gene's germline CDR1 is SGHNT and CDR2 YYREEE (reference sequence). The CDR3 is CASSFGGGPEAFF. In DNA, the CDR3 is TGTGCCAGCAGCTTTGGGGGGGGCCCTGAAGCTTTCTTT. Together with reference TRBV5-4 and TRBJ1-1, the CDR3 gives the full variable domain: ETGVTQSPTHLIKTRGQQVTLRCSSQSGHNTVSWYQQALGQGPQFIFQYYREEENGRGNFPPRFSGLQFPNYSSELNVNALELDDSALYLCASSFGGGPEAFFGQGTRLTVV.